This TCR beta chain stems from a study of cytomegalovirus exposure and HLA in healthy donors. Regarding the study as a whole: Among the CMV-associated chains, a few were confirmed in vitro as specific for CMV antigens. Data from an earlier analysis indicated that most TCR beta V segments were productive either about 87% or about 30% of the time.

A remark on this clone: Its specificity is unknown.

The PCR employed 60 Vbeta primers together with 13 Jbeta primers. TCRdb's table, derived via immunoSEQ multiplex PCR, lists solely in-frame clones and lacks some. The repertoire includes 150,000 to 200,000 clones, 60% to 85% of them detected once, and roughly 2.1% sits in the top ten. Healthy bone marrow donors formed the donor group. The sequenced sample consisted of PBMCs. The clonotype was recovered from a man in his forties or fifties in good health and CMV-seropositive.

The CDR3 nucleotides are TGTGCCAGCAGTGCGGGAGTCGTAGACTATGGCTACACCTTC. As protein: CASSAGVVDYGYTF. The rearrangement links TRBV2 to TRBJ1-2; D is uncertain. The germline CDR1 and CDR2 sequences are SNHLY and FYNNEI. This CDR3 has 14 residues. V lost 4 bases and J 3 bases, leaving 12 bases between the germline ends.